Shown below are 31 T cell receptor beta chains from a single sample sequenced in a study of OX40 agonist ivuxolimab in advanced cancers. Assay used: immunoSEQ multiplex PCR; TCRdb lists only in-frame clones, some missing. The sample carries more than 40,000 clones, more than 70% recorded once. Sequenced here: CD4+ or CD8+ T cells sorted from blood, sampled in a trial of the OX40 agonist ivuxolimab. The source is an adult with an advanced solid tumor such as melanoma, head and neck, liver or kidney cancer.

The chain joins TRBV12-5 to TRBJ2-1; possibly TRBD1 for D (6 bases). Trimming took 9 bases from V and 0 from J, leaving 21 bases between them. Germline lookup yields CDR1 LGHNT and CDR2 FRNRAP. CDR3 size: 17 residues. In DNA, the CDR3 is TGTGCTAGCCCCGGGACAATTACGATGAGCTCCTACAATGAGCAGTTCTTC. It codes for CASPGTITMSSYNEQFF. The full variable domain, with the rest looked up from reference TRBV12-5 and TRBJ2-1, is DARVTQTPRHKVTEMGQEVTMRCQPILGHNTVFWYRQTMMQGLELLAYFRNRAPLDDSGMPKDRFSAEMPDATLATLKIQPSEPRDSAVYFCASPGTITMSSYNEQFFGPGTRLTVL.

V and J are TRBV28 and TRBJ1-4; D is ambiguous. This CDR3 has 11 residues. With 2 bases removed from V and 8 bases from J, the gap between germline ends came to 3 bases. Germline CDR1 and CDR2: MDHEN and SYDVKM. CDR3 in DNA: TGTGCCAGCAGTTTAAGAGAAAAACTGTTTTTT. It specifies CASSLREKLFF. The full variable domain, with the rest looked up from reference TRBV28 and TRBJ1-4, is DVKVTQSSRYLVKRTGEKVFLECVQDMDHENMFWYRQDPGLGLRLIYFSYDVKMKEKGDIPEGYSVSREKKERFSLILESASTNQTSMYLCASSLREKLFFGSGTQLSVL.

This clone is medium-sized. The chain recombines TRBV11-1 with TRBJ1-5; D may be TRBD1 (6 bases). V was trimmed by 5 bases and J by 3 bases, leaving 8 bases between them. Germline CDR1 reads SGHAT; CDR2 reads FQDESV (reference sequence). CDR3 length: 13 amino acids. DNA for the CDR3: TGTGCCAGCAGCAGGACAGTCAATCAGCCCCAGCATTTT. This codes for CASSRTVNQPQHF. The full variable domain, with the rest looked up from reference TRBV11-1 and TRBJ1-5, is EAEVAQSPRYKITEKSQAVAFWCDPISGHATLYWYRQILGQGPELLVQFQDESVVDDSQLPKDRFSAERLKGVDSTLKIQPAELGDSAMYLCASSRTVNQPQHFGDGTRLSIL.

The V call is TRBV6-4, the J call TRBJ2-7; perhaps TRBD1 as D (6 bases). The V and J ends lost 5 bases and 3 bases respectively, with 17 bases between them. Germline CDR1 MRHNA, CDR2 SNTAGT. The CDR3 consists of 15 residues. The DNA of the CDR3 is TGTGCCAGCAGTAAGTCGACAGGCAGAGGCTACGAGCAGTACTTC. Its translation: CASSKSTGRGYEQYF.

This chain connects TRBV28 to TRBJ1-6; 8 bases are shared with TRBD1. The CDR3 sequence is 15 residues long. Germline CDR1 and CDR2: MDHEN and SYDVKM. Unmatched junction bases numbered 3, after V lost 2 bases and J lost 6 bases. The CDR3 is CASSLRDRLNSPLHF. As DNA, the CDR3 is TGTGCCAGCAGTTTACGGGACAGGCTTAATTCACCCCTCCACTTT.

This rearrangement joins TRBV6-6 to TRBJ2-1, with D perhaps matching TRBD1 (6 bases). Deletions cut 6 bases from V and 3 bases from J, with 15 bases between. This CDR3 contains 15 residues. CDR1 is MNHNY and CDR2 is SVGAGI in the germline V gene (reference sequence). The CDR3 DNA follows: TGTGCCAGCAGGTCGAGCTGGACAGTCTACAATGAGCAGTTCTTC. Its translation: CASRSSWTVYNEQFF.

V is TRBV7-8 and J is TRBJ2-1; D remains unclear. The CDR3 spans 11 residues. Trimming cost V 4 bases and J 7 bases, with 5 bases left between them. Germline CDR1 reads SGHVS; CDR2 reads FQNEAQ. CDR3 protein: CASSSSNEQFF. The CDR3 DNA follows: TGTGCCAGCAGCTCTAGTAATGAGCAGTTCTTC.

The chain has TRBV4-1 and TRBJ1-2; 8 nucleotides line up with TRBD1. CDR1 is MGHRA, CDR2 YSYEKL, per germline. The CDR3 is 15 residues long. V lost 6 bases and J lost 3; bases outside the gene matches: 9. CDR3 sequence reads: CASRFTTGADYGYTF. Written as DNA, the CDR3 is TGCGCCAGCAGATTCACGACAGGGGCCGACTATGGCTACACCTTC.

The chain carries TRBV15 and TRBJ1-2; no clear D. The CDR3 covers 14 residues. Trimming pared 0 bases from V and 3 bases from J, leaving 8 bases between. The germline V gene has CDR1 LNHNV and CDR2 YYDKDF (reference sequence). In DNA, the CDR3 is TGTGCCACCAGCAGAGATTCCAGCTACTATGGCTACACCTTC. Translating it yields CATSRDSSYYGYTF.

A word on this clone: A junction boundary mismatches the germline segment, possibly from a read error. Additional DNA sequences in this sample encode the identical CDR3. The chain couples TRBV27 to TRBJ2-3; D possibly uses TRBD1 or TRBD2 (5 bases each). Germline V gene data show CDR1 as MNHEY and CDR2 as SMNVEV (reference sequence). CDR3 length: 14 amino acids. DNA of the CDR3: TGTGCTAGCAGTTCCCGCTTGGGGACCGGAGGGCAGTATTTT. Amino acid sequence: CASSSRLGTGGQYF.

The rearrangement uses TRBV28 and TRBJ2-7; D not resolved. Trimming removed 3 bases at V and 1 base at J, with 10 bases between. Germline-derived CDR1 and CDR2 are MDHEN and SYDVKM. The CDR3 is 14 amino acids. CDR3 sequence (DNA): TGTGCCAGCAGTTTCAGTGGTGGTTCCTACGAGCAGTACTTC. This gives the protein CASSFSGGSYEQYF.

The chain links TRBV9 to TRBJ2-7; 9 bases align to TRBD2. CDR3 length: 16 residues. Germline lookup yields CDR1 SGDLS and CDR2 YYNGEE. V lost 0 bases and J lost 0; bases outside the gene matches: 4. The CDR3 region is CASSVALAGDSYEQYF. Written as DNA, the CDR3 is TGTGCCAGCAGCGTAGCTTTAGCGGGAGACTCCTACGAGCAGTACTTC.

The chain carries TRBV2 and TRBJ2-1; TRBD2 is a possible D gene (6 bases). V lost 8 bases to trimming and J lost 4 bases, with 12 bases between them. Germline V gene sequence: CDR1 SNHLY, CDR2 FYNNEI. CDR3 length: 13 amino acids. As DNA, the CDR3 is TGTGCCAGCGAAGGAGGGAGGTACAATGAGCAGTTCTTC. Amino acid sequence: CASEGGRYNEQFF.

This chain joins TRBV28 and TRBJ2-5; 12 positions match TRBD2. Germline V lookup: CDR1 MDHEN, CDR2 SYDVKM. The V gene end was trimmed by 4 bases and the J gene end by 4 bases; junction bases not matched to a gene: 19. There are 20 residues in the CDR3. CDR3 DNA sequence: TGTGCCAGCAGTTCCGCCCGGGTGTCTAGCGGGAGGGCCTCTAGAGAGACCCAGTACTTC. Amino acids: CASSSARVSSGRASRETQYF.

The chain combines TRBV6-1 with TRBJ1-2, with TRBD1 matching over 11 bases. Germline loops: CDR1 MNHNS, CDR2 SASEGT. The CDR3 is 14 amino acids. J was trimmed by 1 base and V by 11 bases; bases with no gene match: 6. The CDR3 region has the DNA TGTGCCTCCCGGGGGACAGGGGGTAACTATGGCTACACCTTC. Translated, it gives CASRGTGGNYGYTF.

The genes are TRBV28 and TRBJ2-5; TRBD1 agrees at 10 bases. Germline values: CDR1 MDHEN, CDR2 SYDVKM. The CDR3 extends over 14 amino acids. The J segment lost 5 bases and the V segment lost 7 bases, leaving 7 bases of the junction unmatched. The CDR3, as DNA: TGTGCCAGCAAGGGGACAGGGGCGTTGGAGACCCAGTACTTC. Its protein product is CASKGTGALETQYF. Combining the CDR3 with reference TRBV28 and TRBJ2-5 gives the whole variable domain DVKVTQSSRYLVKRTGEKVFLECVQDMDHENMFWYRQDPGLGLRLIYFSYDVKMKEKGDIPEGYSVSREKKERFSLILESASTNQTSMYLCASKGTGALETQYFGPGTRLLVL.

This clone was recorded a few times. The chain has TRBV5-1 and TRBJ1-5, with 12 positions matching TRBD1. Germline V CDR1 and CDR2: SGHRS, YFSETQ. The V gene end was trimmed by 4 bases and the J gene end by 9 bases; junction bases not matched to a gene: 5. The CDR3 totals 14 residues. The CDR3 sequence is CASSAGTGGAPQHF. CDR3 coding DNA: TGCGCCAGCAGCGCTGGGACAGGGGGCGCGCCCCAGCATTTT.

This sequence joins TRBV5-1 and TRBJ1-1; D gene ambiguous. Germline V gives CDR1 SGHRS, CDR2 YFSETQ. The CDR3 is 13 residues long. Deletions cut 4 bases from V and 1 base from J, with 8 bases between. CDR3 bases: TGCGCCAGCAGCACCCGGGGGAACACTGAAGCTTTCTTT. Amino acids: CASSTRGNTEAFF.

V is TRBV19 and J is TRBJ1-5; 7 bases map to TRBD1. Germline V lookup: CDR1 LNHDA, CDR2 SQIVND (reference sequence). With 1 base clipped from V and 5 bases from J, the junction kept 5 bases outside the gene matches. The length of the CDR3 is 15 residues. CDR3 region: CASSIVGTADQPQHF. The CDR3 nucleotides are TGTGCCAGTAGTATAGTTGGGACAGCTGATCAGCCCCAGCATTTT.

The V call is TRBV10-3, the J call TRBJ2-1; tentative D call: TRBD2 (5 bases). The germline V gene encodes CDR1 ENHRY and CDR2 SYGVKD. Trimming stripped 6 bases from V and 3 bases from J, with 12 bases between. CDR3 length: 14 amino acids. CDR3 protein: CAISRQADYNEQFF. Written as DNA, the CDR3 is TGTGCCATCAGCCGACAAGCGGACTACAATGAGCAGTTCTTC.

This chain joins TRBV2 and TRBJ1-6; D is unclear. CDR1 and CDR2 from the germline V gene are SNHLY and FYNNEI. The V gene lost 5 bases and the J gene lost 0 bases, with 11 bases spanning the gap. The CDR3 is 16 amino acids. For the CDR3, the DNA is TGTGCCAGCAGTTCGGTCCAGAGCTCCTATAATTCACCCCTCCACTTT. This encodes CASSSVQSSYNSPLHF.

This rearrangement joins TRBV27 to TRBJ1-2; D is unclear. Per germline, CDR1 MNHEY and CDR2 SMNVEV (reference sequence). This CDR3 comprises 15 residues. V was clipped by 1 base and J by 0 bases, with 9 bases between them. The CDR3 reads CASSLFFSANYGYTF. CDR3 DNA sequence: TGTGCCAGCAGTTTATTTTTCTCAGCTAACTATGGCTACACCTTC.

This clone has just a few counts. The V gene is TRBV7-3, the J gene TRBJ2-2; 8 bases fit TRBD1. The CDR3 consists of 16 residues. V gave up 6 bases and J gave up 5 bases; unmatched junction bases: 11. CDR1 is SGHTA and CDR2 is FQGTGA in the germline V gene. CDR3: CASRVPGTGSTGELFF. The CDR3 DNA reads TGTGCCAGCAGGGTGCCCGGGACAGGATCTACCGGGGAGCTGTTTTTT.

The chain carries TRBV7-9 and TRBJ1-2; no reliable D call. This CDR3 region has 15 residues. The germline gives CDR1 SEHNR, CDR2 FQNEAQ (reference sequence). The germline V and J ends were trimmed by 2 bases and 6 bases, with 16 bases remaining between them. Here the CDR3 reads CASSLSRTGYNGYTF. The CDR3 DNA sequence: TGTGCCAGCAGCTTAAGCAGGACCGGGTACAATGGCTACACCTTC.

The gene calls are TRBV13 and TRBJ2-7; a possible D gene is TRBD2 (6 bases). The V and J ends lost 5 bases and 2 bases respectively, with 13 bases between them. The CDR3 sequence is 14 residues long. Germline values: CDR1 PRHDT, CDR2 FYEKMQ (reference sequence). CDR3 sequence (DNA): TGTGCCAGCAGCCTCGGACTACCTACCTACGAGCAGTACTTC. It is translated as CASSLGLPTYEQYF.

The chain joins TRBV18 to TRBJ2-1, with D hard to call. Germline V CDR1 and CDR2: KGHSH, LQKENI. With 0 bases removed from V and 1 base from J, the gap between germline ends came to 13 bases. There are 17 residues in the CDR3. In nucleotides, the CDR3 is TGTGCCAGCTCACCACCGGCAGCTACAGAGTCCTACAATGAGCAGTTCTTC. Translating it yields CASSPPAATESYNEQFF.

In regard to this clone: The sample holds other DNA sequences that translate to the same CDR3. The V and J genes are TRBV28 and TRBJ1-4; the D is unclear. Germline lookup yields CDR1 MDHEN and CDR2 SYDVKM. The ends were cut back, 1 base at V and 3 bases at J, with 9 bases in the middle. The CDR3 sequence is 15 residues long. The CDR3 reads CASSLSSASNEKLFF. CDR3 nucleotides: TGTGCCAGCAGTTTATCTTCGGCTTCTAATGAAAAACTGTTTTTT.

The chain couples TRBV27 to TRBJ1-1; D is unclear. Germline assignment: CDR1 MNHEY and CDR2 SMNVEV (reference sequence). The V end was cut by 3 bases, the J end by 0 bases, with 11 bases between. The CDR3 is 15 amino acids. The CDR3 sequence: CASSFNIKMNTEAFF. The CDR3 DNA reads as TGTGCCAGCAGTTTTAACATCAAGATGAACACTGAAGCTTTCTTT.

V is TRBV28 and J is TRBJ1-2; D is unclear. CDR1 is MDHEN and CDR2 is SYDVKM in the germline V gene. Trimming removed 5 bases from V and 4 bases from J, with 17 bases in between. The CDR3 extends over 15 amino acids. The CDR3: CASSPPGGWAYGYTF. The CDR3 bases are TGTGCCAGCAGTCCCCCCGGAGGGTGGGCCTATGGCTACACCTTC.

This clone was seen only a few times. The rearrangement joins TRBV27 to TRBJ1-5, with 8 bases lining up with TRBD1. Germline V lookup: CDR1 MNHEY, CDR2 SMNVEV (reference sequence). The CDR3 runs to 17 residues. V was pared by 5 bases and J by 1 base, with 10 bases of the junction left unmatched. CDR3 coding DNA: TGTGCCAGCAGTCCCTGGACAGGGCTACCGAGCAATCAGCCCCAGCATTTT. This encodes CASSPWTGLPSNQPQHF.

The chain employs TRBV28 and TRBJ1-4, with D possibly matching TRBD1 (5 bases). Looked up from germline, CDR1 is MDHEN and CDR2 is SYDVKM. This CDR3 spans 15 amino acids. Trimming cost V 8 bases and J 3 bases, with 16 bases left between them. CDR3 in DNA: TGTGCCAGCGGGGGGGGAGGTTTATCTAATGAAAAACTGTTTTTT. It translates to CASGGGGLSNEKLFF. The complete variable domain, with remaining parts taken from reference TRBV28 and TRBJ1-4, reads DVKVTQSSRYLVKRTGEKVFLECVQDMDHENMFWYRQDPGLGLRLIYFSYDVKMKEKGDIPEGYSVSREKKERFSLILESASTNQTSMYLCASGGGGLSNEKLFFGSGTQLSVL.